This is a list of T cell receptor beta chains from one sample in a study of human T cells and chemical hapten exposure. Each CDR3 protein gets one entry after TCRdb re-called the RACE reads with MiXCR. The repertoire includes roughly 100,000 distinct CDR3 sequences, roughly a third of them detected once, and around 2.7% sits in the top ten. Sequencing used whole blood, obtained in connection with sensitization to the hapten diphenylcyclopropenone (DPC). The receptors shown here come from a man aged 35 to 55 with alopecia areata. Some clones in this sample may be carry-over from other donors' samples. The CDR3 runs from the conserved cysteine through the conserved F or W. A D gene is named only where the DNA matches it firmly. Clone size, where shown, is once, few, many, or a class for clones that have expanded.

>-|TRBJ1-3|-|15|TRBV14
TGTGCCAGCAGCCAGTTGACAGGCTCTGGAAACACCATATATTTT
CASSQLTGSGNTIYF
>-|TRBJ1-1|-|14|TRBV12-3/TRBV12-4
TGTGCCAGCAGTTTAGGCCGGACGAACACTGAAGCTTTCTTT
CASSLGRTNTEAFF
>TRBD2|TRBJ2-3|-|15|TRBV5-1
TGCGCCAGCTCCCTACTAGCGGGCCCCACAGATACGCAGTATTTT
CASSLLAGPTDTQYF
>-|TRBJ2-3|-|15|TRBV14
TGTGCCAGCAGCCAAGTTGAGGGTAGCACAGATACGCAGTATTTT
CASSQVEGSTDTQYF
>-|TRBJ1-5|many|18|TRBV6-2/TRBV6-3
TGTGCCAGCGCCTCGCCGGATTTGACCCCATATAGCAATCAGCCCCAGCATTTT
CASASPDLTPYSNQPQHF
>-|TRBJ2-3|-|15|TRBV5-4
TGTGCCAGCAGCTTGGAGGGCTCCAGCACAGATACGCAGTATTTT
CASSLEGSSTDTQYF
>-|TRBJ1-2|few|13|TRBV6-5
TGTGCCAGCAGTGGGGGGGGCTCCGATGGCTACACCTTC
CASSGGGSDGYTF
>-|TRBJ1-1|few|15|TRBV6-5
TGTGCCAGCAGTGCCTTAAGGGAAGCCGCCAAGGGAGCTTTCTTT
CASSALREAAKGAFF
>TRBD2|TRBJ2-5|-|16|TRBV6-6
TGTGCCAGCAGTTACGCTAGCGGGAGGAATAAGGAGACCCAGTACTTC
CASSYASGRNKETQYF
>-|TRBJ2-7|large|14|TRBV5-4
TGTGCCAGCAGCTTCCATCCAGCTGGATACGAGCAGTACTTC
CASSFHPAGYEQYF
>-|TRBJ2-7|many|13|TRBV5-1
TGCGCCAGCAGCACCGGGACGTCGGGGGAGCAGTACTTC
CASSTGTSGEQYF
>TRBD2|TRBJ2-3|-|15|TRBV7-2
TGTGCCAGCACCCCGTATGGGAGGGCCAGAGATACGCAGTATTTT
CASTPYGRARDTQYF
>-|TRBJ2-5|-|13|TRBV29-1
TGCAGCGCCCAGACTAAACTCCAAGAGACCCAGTACTTC
CSAQTKLQETQYF
>-|TRBJ2-3|few|15|TRBV12-3/TRBV12-4
TGTGCCAGCACCCGTAGCGGTACCGTCACAGATACGCAGTATTTT
CASTRSGTVTDTQYF
>TRBD1|TRBJ2-1|-|17|TRBV6-6
TGTGCCAGCAGTTACAACGCCGCCACAGGGGCTAAGGATGAGCAGTTCTTC
CASSYNAATGAKDEQFF
>TRBD2|TRBJ2-3|-|14|TRBV7-2
TGTGCCAGCAGCTTAGGGCTAGCGGGAGTTAGGCAGTATTTT
CASSLGLAGVRQYF
>TRBD2|TRBJ2-7|-|15|TRBV6-6
TGTGCCAGCAGCCCCTTTAGCGGGTCCGCCTACGAGCAGTACTTC
CASSPFSGSAYEQYF
>TRBD1|TRBJ1-5|-|16|TRBV7-2
TGTGCCAGCAGCTTAAACCACAGGGGGAGCAATCAGCCCCAGCATTTT
CASSLNHRGSNQPQHF
>-|TRBJ1-4|-|12|TRBV28
TGTGCCAGGAGGGATCTGAATGAAAAACTGTTTTTT
CARRDLNEKLFF
>TRBD2|TRBJ2-7|once|15|TRBV7-2
TGTGCCAGCAGCTTAGAAGGCGGGAGCTCCTACGAGCAGTACTTC
CASSLEGGSSYEQYF
>TRBD2|TRBJ2-5|few|18|TRBV7-2
TGTGCCAGCAGCTTAGTAGGCGCGGGAGCTCCTTTACAAGAGACCCAGTACTTC
CASSLVGAGAPLQETQYF
>TRBD1|TRBJ2-5|-|15|TRBV6-5
TGTGCCAGCAGACTTGAGGGACAGGGGGGAGAGACCCAGTACTTC
CASRLEGQGGETQYF
>-|TRBJ2-2|few|14|TRBV7-9
TGTGCCAGCAGCTTAGTAGAATCGGCCGGGGAGCTGTTTTTT
CASSLVESAGELFF
>TRBD1|TRBJ2-7|-|15|TRBV6-5
TGTGCCAGCAGTTATGGGACAGTTTCTTTCGACGAGCAGTACTTC
CASSYGTVSFDEQYF
>-|TRBJ2-5|-|11|TRBV30
TGTGCCTGGACATCGAAGGAGACCCAGTACTTC
CAWTSKETQYF
>TRBD1|TRBJ1-5|few|15|TRBV6-2/TRBV6-3
TGTGCCAGCAGCCGAATACTACAGGGGGATCAGCCCCAGCATTTT
CASSRILQGDQPQHF
>TRBD1|TRBJ2-7|-|11|TRBV29-1
TGCAGCGTGGGACAGGGCCACGAGCAGTACTTC
CSVGQGHEQYF
>TRBD2|TRBJ2-3|-|14|TRBV20-1
TGCAGTGCCAGAAGTCTAGCGGGAGTTGATACGCAGTATTTT
CSARSLAGVDTQYF
>-|TRBJ1-1|once|12|TRBV5-6
TGTGCCAGCAGCTTGAGTCCTATTGAAGCTTTCTTT
CASSLSPIEAFF
>TRBD2|TRBJ2-1|-|17|TRBV7-3
TGTGCCAGCAGCCCCCAGGGACTAGCGGGACACTACAATGAGCAGTTCTTC
CASSPQGLAGHYNEQFF
>TRBD2|TRBJ2-3|-|17|TRBV7-9
TGTGCCAGCAGCCCCTCAAGGGAGGGAAGCTTCACAGATACGCAGTATTTT
CASSPSREGSFTDTQYF
>-|TRBJ1-1|-|12|TRBV29-1
TGCAGCGGTCTAGGTTTGAACACTGAAGCTTTCTTT
CSGLGLNTEAFF
>-|TRBJ2-2|-|14|TRBV12-3/TRBV12-4
TGTGCCAGCAGTCCACAGGGTTCGACCGGGGAGCTGTTTTTT
CASSPQGSTGELFF
>-|TRBJ2-5|few|14|TRBV6-2/TRBV6-3
TGTGCCAGCGGACGACGAGGAGTGAGAGAGACCCAGTACTTC
CASGRRGVRETQYF
>-|TRBJ2-3|-|13|TRBV7-2
TGTGCCAGCAGCTTGGACGGATCAGATACGCAGTATTTT
CASSLDGSDTQYF
>-|TRBJ2-1|few|13|TRBV6-2/TRBV6-3
TGTGCCAGCGGGGCAGGGGCCTACAATGAGCAGTTCTTC
CASGAGAYNEQFF
>-|TRBJ1-6|-|15|TRBV12-3/TRBV12-4
TGTGCCAGCACCCCGACCTTCTCCTATAATTCACCCCTCCACTTT
CASTPTFSYNSPLHF
>-|TRBJ2-1|-|15|TRBV3-1
TGTGCCAGCAGAAAGAACGGGCTAGCGACCAATGAGCAGTTCTTC
CASRKNGLATNEQFF
>TRBD2|TRBJ2-3|-|16|TRBV9
TGTGCCAGCAGCGAGACTAGCGGGAGAATTCTAGATACGCAGTATTTT
CASSETSGRILDTQYF
>TRBD2|TRBJ2-1|-|18|TRBV12-3/TRBV12-4
TGTGCCAGCAGTTTCTTAGCGGGAGGGCCGTTTGTCTACAATGAGCAGTTCTTC
CASSFLAGGPFVYNEQFF
>TRBD1|TRBJ2-5|-|14|TRBV6-5
TGTGCCAGCAGGACAGGGGGCCTCGGGGAGACCCAGTACTTC
CASRTGGLGETQYF
>-|TRBJ1-6|-|12|TRBV6-5
TGTGCCAGCAGAGACGCCGGGATGACCCTCCACTTT
CASRDAGMTLHF
>-|TRBJ2-5|-|14|TRBV6-6
TGTGCCAGGTACCTCGGGACTCAACAAGAGACCCAGTACTTC
CARYLGTQQETQYF
>-|TRBJ1-1|-|14|TRBV6-5
TGTGCCAGCAGTTACTCTGGGACACTGAATGAAGCTTTCTTT
CASSYSGTLNEAFF
>-|TRBJ2-7|few|14|TRBV28
TGTGCCAGCAGTTTAAGGGGTGGGATCTACGAGCAGTACTTC
CASSLRGGIYEQYF
>-|TRBJ2-5|-|16|TRBV5-1
TGCGCCAGCAGCCTAGCCCCAATTGGAGGGAGAGAGACCCAGTACTTC
CASSLAPIGGRETQYF
>TRBD1|TRBJ1-1|-|16|TRBV7-9
TGTGCCAGCAGCCAAACGACAGGGGGCGGAATCAGTGAAGCTTTCTTT
CASSQTTGGGISEAFF
>-|TRBJ2-3|few|16|TRBV18
TGTGCCAGCTCACCCCGGATAGTGGTCGGGGCAGATACGCAGTATTTT
CASSPRIVVGADTQYF
>TRBD2|TRBJ2-5|-|17|TRBV7-2
TGTGCCAGCAGCTTCCGGGGTAGCGGGTTAGCCCGAGAGACCCAGTACTTC
CASSFRGSGLARETQYF
>TRBD2|TRBJ2-5|-|17|TRBV5-1
TGCGCCAGCAGCCTGCAAATGACTAGCGGGGGGGTAGAGACCCAGTACTTC
CASSLQMTSGGVETQYF
>-|TRBJ1-5|-|14|TRBV9
TGTGCCAGCAGTGAGACAGGAAGCAATCAGCCCCAGCATTTT
CASSETGSNQPQHF